The TCR beta chain described here comes from a study of T cells in Graves' hyperthyroidism and ophthalmopathy. Study-wide background: Blood was drawn when the patient was first diagnosed and still untreated. Study conclusions and caveats: Progression to ophthalmopathy was predicted a median of about six months early.

RNA transcripts served as the template for amplifying TCR beta CDR3 regions. First-round RT-PCR with HTBI primers amplified the TCR CDR3 region. TCRdb re-analysed the multiplex PCR reads in MiXCR, keeping a single row per CDR3 protein. The table shows about 640,000 distinct CDR3 sequences, with roughly 20% occurring only once. Details on this clonotype: Its antigen is currently unknown.

The ends lost 0 bases at V and 3 bases at J; junction bases unmatched: 4. CDR1 MGHRA and CDR2 YSYEKL come from the germline V gene. The CDR3 consists of 15 residues. The source of this sequence is a man aged 25 to 40 with Graves' ophthalmopathy. The chain links TRBV4-1 to TRBJ2-7, with 8 bases fitting TRBD2. Sequencing was performed on blood. For the CDR3, the DNA is TGCGCCAGCAGCCAAGAGAGCGGGGGTTTCTACGAGCAGTACTTC. Protein product: CASSQESGGFYEQYF.